Sequencing of this T cell receptor (beta chain) was carried out in a study of T cells in Graves' hyperthyroidism and ophthalmopathy. The wider study: Peripheral blood was taken when the disease was first diagnosed, before any treatment began. Findings and caveats of the study: By a 13 V-J model, ophthalmopathy was set apart from stable hyperthyroidism.

Calling Graves' hyperthyroidism stable meant ophthalmopathy did not progress within 18 months. Those patients with uncontrolled infection, other autoimmune disease, pregnancy or lactation were excluded. The CDR3 regions of TCR beta were amplified from RNA transcripts. The TCR CDR3 first-round RT-PCR relied on the HTBI primer set. TCRdb re-called the multiplex PCR reads with MiXCR, one entry per CDR3 protein. The table records 350,000 or so distinct CDR3 sequences, 20% to 25% of them present only once. This clonotype was observed a handful of times. Its antigen is unidentified. V was clipped by 6 bases and J by 6 bases, with 16 bases between them. This CDR3 contains 14 residues. Germline V gives CDR1 SGDLS, CDR2 YYNGEE.

The rearrangement joins TRBV9 to TRBJ1-3; the D gene is possibly TRBD1 (6 bases). The sequence was obtained from a woman aged 50 to 65 with Graves' hyperthyroidism. Material: blood. The CDR3 nucleotides read TGTGCCAGCACCCCTACAGGGTTTGAAAACACCATATATTTT. This gives the protein CASTPTGFENTIYF.